This TCR beta chain was sequenced for a study of blood T cell repertoires in COVID-19. Study context: T cells, B-cell-depleted T cells, or PBMCs supplied cDNA or gDNA.

Donors of Cohort 3 who recovered were those that had two negative PCRs, clearance, or symptom resolution. Unmatched junction bases numbered 10, after V lost 4 bases and J lost 6 bases. The CDR3 loop spans 15 amino acids. Germline V CDR1 and CDR2: SGHRS, YFSETQ. In the study's own analysis: Amplification of reference gene primers was used by the study to estimate nucleated cell counts. Sequenced by immunoSEQ multiplex PCR; TCRdb stores in-frame clones only, minus some. D and trimming were read from the DNA, whereas the V and J calls and clone size are those reported in that table. Here the sample spans 250,000 to 350,000 clones, 90% being singletons.

The TCR was taken from a man aged 55 to 69 who had recovered from COVID-19. What was sequenced was PBMCs or T cells enriched from blood (not recorded which). The chain couples TRBV5-1 to TRBJ1-2; 9 bases line up with TRBD1. CDR3 residues: CASSPNGQGTHGYTF. In nucleotides, the CDR3 is TGCGCCAGCAGCCCTAATGGACAGGGGACGCATGGCTACACCTTC.